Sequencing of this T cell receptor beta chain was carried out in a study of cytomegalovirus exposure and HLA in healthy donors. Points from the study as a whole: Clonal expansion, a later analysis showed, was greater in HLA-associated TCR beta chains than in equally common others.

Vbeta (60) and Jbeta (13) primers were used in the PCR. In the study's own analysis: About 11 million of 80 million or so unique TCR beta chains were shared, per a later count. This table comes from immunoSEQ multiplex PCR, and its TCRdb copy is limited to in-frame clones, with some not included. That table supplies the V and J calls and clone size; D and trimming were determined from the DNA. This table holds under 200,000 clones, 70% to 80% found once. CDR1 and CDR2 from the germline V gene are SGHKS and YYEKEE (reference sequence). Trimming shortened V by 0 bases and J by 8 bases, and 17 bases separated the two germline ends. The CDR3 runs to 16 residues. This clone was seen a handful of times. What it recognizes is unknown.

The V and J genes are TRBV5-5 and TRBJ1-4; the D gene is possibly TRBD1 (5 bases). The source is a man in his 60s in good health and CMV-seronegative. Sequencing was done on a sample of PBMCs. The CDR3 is CASSLDFAGGAEKLFF. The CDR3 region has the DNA TGTGCCAGCAGCTTGGACTTCGCGGGAGGGGCGGAAAAACTGTTTTTT.